Listed below are T cell receptor beta chains from one sample, sequenced in a study of T cells in Graves' hyperthyroidism and ophthalmopathy. TCRdb re-derived calls from the multiplex PCR reads in MiXCR, one entry per CDR3 protein. Among around 620,000 distinct CDR3 sequences, 40% to 55% were seen once, and the ten largest hold around 17%. The sample consisted of peripheral blood or thyroid tissue (not recorded which). All receptors derive from an adult woman with Graves' disease, either hyperthyroidism or ophthalmopathy (not recorded which). The CDR3 runs from the conserved cysteine through the conserved F or W. D genes are given only for firm matches. A row's size may be missing; if present it is once, few, many or a size class.

abundance: .
v_gene: TRBV10-3
d_gene: TRBD2
j_gene: TRBJ2-7
CDR3aa: CAISPGLVYLEQYF
CDR3nt: TGTGCCATCAGTCCGGGACTAGTGTATCTCGAGCAGTACTTC

abundance: few
v_gene: TRBV29-1
d_gene: .
j_gene: TRBJ2-5
CDR3aa: CSVRLRKGTQYF
CDR3nt: TGCAGCGTGAGACTAAGGAAGGGGACCCAGTACTTC

abundance: .
v_gene: TRBV7-2
d_gene: .
j_gene: TRBJ1-1
CDR3aa: CASGTGWDTEAFF
CDR3nt: TGTGCCAGCGGCACAGGGTGGGACACTGAAGCTTTCTTT

abundance: .
v_gene: TRBV29-1
d_gene: .
j_gene: TRBJ2-7
CDR3aa: CSSAGQEGDEQYF
CDR3nt: TGCAGCAGTGCCGGACAGGAGGGTGACGAGCAGTACTTC

abundance: many
v_gene: TRBV2
d_gene: .
j_gene: TRBJ2-7
CDR3aa: CASSDEGEPYEQYF
CDR3nt: TGTGCCAGCAGTGACGAGGGGGAACCATACGAGCAGTACTTC

abundance: many
v_gene: TRBV10-2
d_gene: .
j_gene: TRBJ1-5
CDR3aa: CASSESTGWNQPQHF
CDR3nt: TGCGCCAGCAGTGAGTCGACAGGATGGAATCAGCCCCAGCATTTT

abundance: .
v_gene: TRBV2
d_gene: .
j_gene: TRBJ2-2
CDR3aa: CASRRGDGALFF
CDR3nt: TGTGCCAGCCGTAGGGGTGACGGGGCGCTGTTTTTT

abundance: .
v_gene: TRBV20-1
d_gene: TRBD1
j_gene: TRBJ2-7
CDR3aa: CSAGQVKPYEQYF
CDR3nt: TGCAGTGCCGGACAGGTGAAACCCTACGAGCAGTACTTC

abundance: .
v_gene: TRBV2
d_gene: .
j_gene: TRBJ1-6
CDR3aa: CASSDAGDDTNSPLHF
CDR3nt: TGTGCCAGCAGTGATGCAGGGGACGACACCAATTCACCCCTCCACTTT

abundance: .
v_gene: TRBV24-1
d_gene: .
j_gene: TRBJ2-5
CDR3aa: CATSDPGPNQETQYF
CDR3nt: TGTGCCACCAGTGACCCGGGACCAAACCAGGAGACCCAGTACTTC

abundance: .
v_gene: TRBV7-3
d_gene: TRBD2
j_gene: TRBJ2-5
CDR3aa: CASRSYGRGTQYF
CDR3nt: TGTGCCAGCAGATCATATGGGAGGGGGACCCAGTACTTC

abundance: .
v_gene: TRBV19
d_gene: .
j_gene: TRBJ1-5
CDR3aa: CASSALHGRSNQPQHF
CDR3nt: TGTGCCAGTAGTGCCCTCCATGGGAGGAGCAATCAGCCCCAGCATTTT

abundance: .
v_gene: TRBV5-6
d_gene: .
j_gene: TRBJ1-4
CDR3aa: CASSTGRGGKIF
CDR3nt: TGTGCCAGCAGCACAGGGAGAGGCGGGAAGATTTTT

abundance: many
v_gene: TRBV5-4
d_gene: TRBD1
j_gene: TRBJ1-1
CDR3aa: CASSWKDRGNTEAFF
CDR3nt: TGTGCCAGCAGCTGGAAGGACAGGGGGAACACTGAAGCTTTCTTT

abundance: once
v_gene: TRBV10-3
d_gene: .
j_gene: TRBJ2-6
CDR3aa: CAISEEGMMETLRGTGANVLTF
CDR3nt: TGTGCCATCAGTGAGGAGGGGATGATGGAGACCCTCCGGGGTACTGGGGCCAACGTCCTGACTTTC

abundance: many
v_gene: TRBV25-1
d_gene: .
j_gene: TRBJ1-4
CDR3aa: CASMDRYATNEKLFF
CDR3nt: TGTGCCAGCATGGACAGATATGCAACTAATGAAAAACTGTTTTTT

abundance: .
v_gene: TRBV7-2
d_gene: TRBD2
j_gene: TRBJ2-1
CDR3aa: CASEVSGRAYNEQFF
CDR3nt: TGTGCCAGCGAAGTTAGCGGGAGAGCTTACAATGAGCAGTTCTTC

abundance: few
v_gene: TRBV28
d_gene: .
j_gene: TRBJ1-5
CDR3aa: CASGQSRAGVSNQPQHF
CDR3nt: TGTGCCAGCGGCCAATCGCGGGCAGGGGTGAGCAATCAGCCCCAGCATTTT

abundance: .
v_gene: TRBV20-1
d_gene: .
j_gene: TRBJ1-6
CDR3aa: CSALFTGYNSPLHF
CDR3nt: TGCAGTGCCCTCTTTACAGGCTATAATTCACCCCTCCACTTT

abundance: .
v_gene: TRBV29-1
d_gene: .
j_gene: TRBJ2-2
CDR3aa: CSVEESPNTGELFF
CDR3nt: TGCAGCGTTGAAGAAAGCCCGAACACCGGGGAGCTGTTTTTT

abundance: many
v_gene: TRBV7-9
d_gene: .
j_gene: TRBJ1-6
CDR3aa: CASSLEWPRDSPLHF
CDR3nt: TGTGCCAGCAGCTTAGAATGGCCGAGGGATTCACCCCTCCACTTT

abundance: many
v_gene: TRBV10-3
d_gene: .
j_gene: TRBJ2-7
CDR3aa: CAISTPVRYEQYF
CDR3nt: TGTGCCATCAGCACCCCGGTGCGATACGAGCAGTACTTC

abundance: many
v_gene: TRBV15
d_gene: .
j_gene: TRBJ2-2
CDR3aa: CATSRDTYGGLELFF
CDR3nt: TGTGCCACCAGCAGAGATACGTACGGTGGGCTGGAGCTGTTTTTT

abundance: many
v_gene: TRBV28
d_gene: .
j_gene: TRBJ1-3
CDR3aa: CASSSPGVAGNTIYF
CDR3nt: TGTGCCAGCAGTTCTCCGGGTGTAGCTGGAAACACCATATATTTT

abundance: many
v_gene: TRBV2
d_gene: TRBD2
j_gene: TRBJ2-7
CDR3aa: CASSLGDYSAYEQYF
CDR3nt: TGTGCCAGCAGTTTGGGGGACTATTCTGCCTACGAGCAGTACTTC

abundance: .
v_gene: TRBV7-2
d_gene: .
j_gene: TRBJ1-1
CDR3aa: CASSRPGARAFF
CDR3nt: TGTGCCAGCAGCAGACCGGGGGCGCGAGCTTTCTTT

abundance: many
v_gene: TRBV2
d_gene: .
j_gene: TRBJ1-5
CDR3aa: CASSGYDQPQHF
CDR3nt: TGTGCCAGCTCCGGATATGATCAGCCCCAGCATTTT

abundance: .
v_gene: TRBV6-1
d_gene: .
j_gene: TRBJ2-5
CDR3aa: CASMGPGRETQYF
CDR3nt: TGTGCCAGCATGGGGCCGGGTCGGGAGACCCAGTACTTC

abundance: .
v_gene: TRBV7-2
d_gene: TRBD2
j_gene: TRBJ2-5
CDR3aa: CASSLAAANTGEGETQYF
CDR3nt: TGTGCCAGCAGCTTAGCAGCGGCGAACACCGGGGAGGGAGAGACCCAGTACTTC

abundance: .
v_gene: TRBV20-1
d_gene: TRBD1
j_gene: TRBJ1-2
CDR3aa: CSASKDRGRDYGYTF
CDR3nt: TGCAGTGCCAGCAAAGACAGGGGGCGAGACTATGGCTACACCTTC

abundance: few
v_gene: TRBV20-1
d_gene: TRBD1
j_gene: TRBJ1-2
CDR3aa: CSAAQGMSYGYTF
CDR3nt: TGCAGTGCTGCACAGGGGATGTCCTATGGCTACACCTTC

abundance: .
v_gene: TRBV7-9
d_gene: .
j_gene: TRBJ1-5
CDR3aa: CASSPRGPGEPQHF
CDR3nt: TGTGCCAGCAGCCCTAGGGGCCCAGGTGAGCCCCAGCATTTT

abundance: .
v_gene: TRBV20-1
d_gene: .
j_gene: TRBJ1-1
CDR3aa: CSASSGNTEAFF
CDR3nt: TGCAGTGCTAGTTCCGGGAACACTGAAGCTTTCTTT

abundance: few
v_gene: TRBV5-1
d_gene: .
j_gene: TRBJ2-6
CDR3aa: CASSYAGSGGANVLTF
CDR3nt: TGCGCCAGCAGCTACGCGGGGAGTGGCGGGGCCAACGTCCTGACTTTC

abundance: few
v_gene: TRBV7-8
d_gene: .
j_gene: TRBJ1-5
CDR3aa: CASSQGLGQPQHF
CDR3nt: TGTGCCAGCAGTCAAGGGTTAGGTCAGCCCCAGCATTTT

abundance: many
v_gene: TRBV24-1
d_gene: .
j_gene: TRBJ1-5
CDR3aa: CATSDLREGQPQHF
CDR3nt: TGTGCCACCAGTGATTTGCGGGAAGGTCAGCCCCAGCATTTT

abundance: .
v_gene: TRBV7-9
d_gene: .
j_gene: TRBJ2-5
CDR3aa: CASSDAGNLGETQYF
CDR3nt: TGTGCCAGCAGCGACGCAGGGAACCTGGGCGAGACCCAGTACTTC

abundance: once
v_gene: TRBV12-3/TRBV12-4
d_gene: .
j_gene: TRBJ1-5
CDR3aa: CVSSFYSMNQPQHF
CDR3nt: TGTGTCAGTAGTTTCTACAGTATGAATCAGCCCCAGCATTTT

abundance: few
v_gene: TRBV20-1
d_gene: .
j_gene: TRBJ1-2
CDR3aa: CSWRWEYGYTF
CDR3nt: TGCAGCTGGAGGTGGGAGTATGGCTACACCTTC

abundance: .
v_gene: TRBV7-9
d_gene: .
j_gene: TRBJ2-7
CDR3aa: CASSFPQPFYEQYF
CDR3nt: TGTGCCAGCAGTTTTCCTCAGCCCTTCTACGAGCAGTACTTC

abundance: many
v_gene: TRBV15
d_gene: .
j_gene: TRBJ2-2
CDR3aa: CATSRDQGSTGELFF
CDR3nt: TGTGCCACCAGCAGAGATCAGGGTAGCACCGGGGAGCTGTTTTTT

abundance: .
v_gene: TRBV20-1
d_gene: .
j_gene: TRBJ2-2
CDR3aa: CSATRGTSTGELFF
CDR3nt: TGCAGTGCTACCCGGGGTACCAGCACCGGGGAGCTGTTTTTT

abundance: many
v_gene: TRBV9
d_gene: .
j_gene: TRBJ2-5
CDR3aa: CASSVGERRTQYF
CDR3nt: TGTGCCAGCAGCGTTGGAGAAAGGAGGACCCAGTACTTC

abundance: few
v_gene: TRBV7-9
d_gene: .
j_gene: TRBJ1-1
CDR3aa: CASSFFQNTEAFF
CDR3nt: TGTGCCAGCAGCTTCTTTCAGAACACTGAAGCTTTCTTT

abundance: .
v_gene: TRBV7-8
d_gene: .
j_gene: TRBJ2-2
CDR3aa: CASSFPGSCFF
CDR3nt: .

abundance: .
v_gene: TRBV25-1
d_gene: .
j_gene: TRBJ1-1
CDR3aa: CASAPGHLNTEAFF
CDR3nt: TGTGCCAGTGCTCCGGGACACCTGAACACTGAAGCTTTCTTT

abundance: .
v_gene: TRBV13
d_gene: TRBD2
j_gene: TRBJ2-2
CDR3aa: CARQSGSGELFF
CDR3nt: TGTGCTAGACAAAGCGGGAGCGGGGAGCTGTTTTTT

abundance: .
v_gene: TRBV9
d_gene: .
j_gene: TRBJ1-2
CDR3aa: CASSVAPGIDYGYTF
CDR3nt: TGTGCCAGCAGCGTAGCTCCGGGAATCGACTATGGCTACACCTTC

abundance: .
v_gene: TRBV12-3/TRBV12-4
d_gene: .
j_gene: TRBJ2-1
CDR3aa: CASSPVLDEQFF
CDR3nt: TGTGCCAGCAGCCCCGTTCTTGATGAGCAGTTCTTC

abundance: .
v_gene: TRBV2
d_gene: .
j_gene: TRBJ2-5
CDR3aa: CASSPGHF
CDR3nt: TGTGCCAGCAGTCCGGGGCACTTC

abundance: .
v_gene: TRBV5-1
d_gene: TRBD1
j_gene: TRBJ2-7
CDR3aa: CASNPGQDSYEQYF
CDR3nt: TGCGCCAGCAACCCGGGACAGGATTCGTACGAGCAGTACTTC

abundance: many
v_gene: TRBV19
d_gene: TRBD1
j_gene: TRBJ1-5
CDR3aa: CASSTTGGNQPQHF
CDR3nt: TGTGCCAGCAGCACGACAGGGGGCAATCAGCCCCAGCATTTT

abundance: .
v_gene: TRBV11-2
d_gene: .
j_gene: TRBJ2-7
CDR3aa: CASSSGSSASAYF
CDR3nt: TGTGCCAGCAGCTCAGGGTCGTCGGCTAGCGCGTACTTC

abundance: .
v_gene: TRBV7-8
d_gene: .
j_gene: TRBJ1-2
CDR3aa: CASSLDLGYTF
CDR3nt: TGTGCCAGCAGCTTAGATCTCGGCTACACCTTC

abundance: many
v_gene: TRBV7-9
d_gene: .
j_gene: TRBJ1-1
CDR3aa: CASSLQSWDTEAFF
CDR3nt: TGTGCCAGCAGCTTACAGTCGTGGGACACTGAAGCTTTCTTT